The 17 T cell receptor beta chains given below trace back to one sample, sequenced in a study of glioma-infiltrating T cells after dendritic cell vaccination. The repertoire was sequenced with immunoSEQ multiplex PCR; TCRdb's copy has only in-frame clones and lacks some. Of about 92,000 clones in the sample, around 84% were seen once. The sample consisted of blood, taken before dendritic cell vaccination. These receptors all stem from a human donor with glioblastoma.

The CDR3: CASRPGTSGVGTDTQYF. The CDR3 DNA is TGTGCCAGCAGACCTGGGACTAGCGGGGTCGGCACAGATACGCAGTATTTT. The chain links TRBV5-6 to TRBJ2-3, with 13 nucleotides matching TRBD2. This CDR3 is built from 17 residues. The germline V gene encodes CDR1 SGHDT and CDR2 YYEEEE. The junction had 7 bases not matched to a gene; V was cut back by 5 bases and J by 1 base.

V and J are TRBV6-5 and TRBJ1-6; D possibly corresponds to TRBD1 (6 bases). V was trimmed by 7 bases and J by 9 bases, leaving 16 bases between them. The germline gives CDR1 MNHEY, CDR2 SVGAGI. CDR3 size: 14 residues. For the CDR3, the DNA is TGTGCCAGCACCCCCTATGCAGGGGTTTCACCCCTCCACTTT. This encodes CASTPYAGVSPLHF.

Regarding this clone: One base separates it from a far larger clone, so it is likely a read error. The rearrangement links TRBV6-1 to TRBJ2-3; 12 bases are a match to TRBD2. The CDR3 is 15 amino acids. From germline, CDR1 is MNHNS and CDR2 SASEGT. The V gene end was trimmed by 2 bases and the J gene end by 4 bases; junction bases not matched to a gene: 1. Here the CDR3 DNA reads TGTGCCAGCAGTGAACTAGCGGGAGGGCCAGATACGCAGTATTTT. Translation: CASSELAGGPDTQYF.

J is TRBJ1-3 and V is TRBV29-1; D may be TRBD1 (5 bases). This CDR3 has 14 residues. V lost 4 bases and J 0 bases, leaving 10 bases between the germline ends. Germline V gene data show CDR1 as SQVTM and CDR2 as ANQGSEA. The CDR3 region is CSVVGTGSGNTIYF. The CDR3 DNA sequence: TGCAGCGTTGTCGGAACAGGCTCTGGAAACACCATATATTTT.

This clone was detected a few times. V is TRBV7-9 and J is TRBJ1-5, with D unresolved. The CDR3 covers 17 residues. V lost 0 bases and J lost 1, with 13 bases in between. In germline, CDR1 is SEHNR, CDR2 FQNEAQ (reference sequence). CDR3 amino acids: CASSLAPWALSNQPQHF. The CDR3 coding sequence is TGTGCCAGCAGCTTAGCGCCCTGGGCATTGAGCAATCAGCCCCAGCATTTT.

In nucleotides, the CDR3 is TGTGCCAGCAGCTTGTGGGTGACTTGGGACACACGTACCAATCAGCCCCAGCATTTT. This encodes CASSLWVTWDTRTNQPQHF. The V call is TRBV5-6, the J call TRBJ1-5, with TRBD1 as a possible D gene (6 bases). This CDR3 region has 19 residues. The germline V gene has CDR1 SGHDT and CDR2 YYEEEE. Trimming pared 1 base from V and 3 bases from J, leaving 23 bases between.

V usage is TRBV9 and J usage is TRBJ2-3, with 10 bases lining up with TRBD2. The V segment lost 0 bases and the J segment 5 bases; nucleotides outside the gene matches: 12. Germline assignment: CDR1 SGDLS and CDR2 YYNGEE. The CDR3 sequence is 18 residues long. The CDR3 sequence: CASSVGRTSGAGGDTQYF. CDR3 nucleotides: TGTGCCAGCAGCGTAGGAAGGACTAGCGGAGCCGGTGGAGATACGCAGTATTTT.

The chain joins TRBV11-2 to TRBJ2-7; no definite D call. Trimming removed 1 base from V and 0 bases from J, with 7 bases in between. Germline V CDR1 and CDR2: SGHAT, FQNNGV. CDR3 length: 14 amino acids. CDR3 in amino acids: CASSLGGYSYEQYF. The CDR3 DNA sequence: TGTGCCAGCAGCTTAGGCGGCTACTCCTACGAGCAGTACTTC. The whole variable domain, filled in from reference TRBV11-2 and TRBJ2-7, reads EAGVAQSPRYKIIEKRQSVAFWCNPISGHATLYWYQQILGQGPKLLIQFQNNGVVDDSQLPKDRFSAERLKGVDSTLKIQPAKLEDSAVYLCASSLGGYSYEQYFGPGTRLTVT.

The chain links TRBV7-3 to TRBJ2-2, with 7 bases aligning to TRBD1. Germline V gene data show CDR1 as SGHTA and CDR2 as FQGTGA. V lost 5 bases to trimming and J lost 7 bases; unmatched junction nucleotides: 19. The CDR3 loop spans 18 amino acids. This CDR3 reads CASSPSPTGPLAFGELFF. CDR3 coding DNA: TGTGCCAGCAGCCCTTCTCCGACAGGGCCACTCGCGTTCGGGGAGCTGTTTTTT.

The CDR3 protein is CASSPGQGASGNTIYF. The CDR3 nucleotides read TGCGCCAGCAGTCCCGGACAGGGGGCGTCCGGAAACACCATATATTTT. The chain employs TRBV5-1 and TRBJ1-3, with 11 bases that match TRBD1. The germline gives CDR1 SGHRS, CDR2 YFSETQ. The CDR3 spans 16 residues. V was clipped by 5 bases and J by 4 bases; unmatched bases: 8.

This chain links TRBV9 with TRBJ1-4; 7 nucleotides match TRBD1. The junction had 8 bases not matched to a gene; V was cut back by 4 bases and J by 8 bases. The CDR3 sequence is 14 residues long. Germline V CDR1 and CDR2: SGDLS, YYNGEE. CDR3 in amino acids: CASSPQGGGEKLFF. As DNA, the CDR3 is TGTGCCAGCAGCCCGCAGGGGGGTGGGGAAAAACTGTTTTTT.

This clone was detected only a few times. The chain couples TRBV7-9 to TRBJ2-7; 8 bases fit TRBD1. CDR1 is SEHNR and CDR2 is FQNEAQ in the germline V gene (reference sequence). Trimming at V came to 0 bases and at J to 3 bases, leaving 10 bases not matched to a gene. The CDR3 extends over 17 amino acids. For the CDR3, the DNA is TGTGCCAGCAGCTTAGCGGCAGGGGGCCAACACATCTACGAGCAGTACTTC. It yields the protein CASSLAAGGQHIYEQYF.

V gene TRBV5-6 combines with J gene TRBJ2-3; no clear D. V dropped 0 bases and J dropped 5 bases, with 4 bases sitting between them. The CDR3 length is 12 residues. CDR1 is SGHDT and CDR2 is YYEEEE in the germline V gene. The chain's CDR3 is CASSLGLDTQYF. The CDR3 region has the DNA TGTGCCAGCAGCTTGGGACTAGATACGCAGTATTTT. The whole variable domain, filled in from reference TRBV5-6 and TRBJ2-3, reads DAGVTQSPTHLIKTRGQQVTLRCSPKSGHDTVSWYQQALGQGPQFIFQYYEEEERQRGNFPDRFSGHQFPNYSSELNVNALLLGDSALYLCASSLGLDTQYFGPGTRLTVL.

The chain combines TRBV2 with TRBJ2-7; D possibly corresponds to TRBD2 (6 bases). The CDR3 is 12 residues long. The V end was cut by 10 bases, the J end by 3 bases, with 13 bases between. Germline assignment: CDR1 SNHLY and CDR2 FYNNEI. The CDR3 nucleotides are TGTGCCATCCGGGGGATACACTACGAGCAGTACTTC. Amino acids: CAIRGIHYEQYF.

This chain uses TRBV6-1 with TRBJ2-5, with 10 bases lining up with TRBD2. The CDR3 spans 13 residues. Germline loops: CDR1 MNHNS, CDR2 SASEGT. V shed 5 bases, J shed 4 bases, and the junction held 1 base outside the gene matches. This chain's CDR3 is CASSTSGVETQYF. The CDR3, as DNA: TGTGCCAGCAGTACTAGCGGGGTAGAGACCCAGTACTTC.

CDR3 nucleotide sequence: TGTGCCAGCAGCGGCGGGTCCGGCAATCAGCCCCAGCATTTT. Protein: CASSGGSGNQPQHF. V gene TRBV9 combines with J gene TRBJ1-5; D gene uncertain. In germline, CDR1 is SGDLS, CDR2 YYNGEE. There are 14 residues in the CDR3. V dropped 3 bases and J dropped 2 bases, with 9 bases sitting between them.

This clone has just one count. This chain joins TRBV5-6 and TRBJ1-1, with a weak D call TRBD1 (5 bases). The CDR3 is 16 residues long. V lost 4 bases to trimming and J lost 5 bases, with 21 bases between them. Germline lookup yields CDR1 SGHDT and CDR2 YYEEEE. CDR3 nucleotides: TGTGCCAGCAGCGTTGTGGGGGGGGAATTGGGAACTGAAGCTTTCTTT. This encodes CASSVVGGELGTEAFF.